Listed below are T cell receptor beta chains from one sample, sequenced in a study of cytomegalovirus exposure and HLA in healthy donors. Produced via immunoSEQ multiplex PCR; TCRdb's table is partial and in-frame only. The sample comprises approximately 89,000 clones, approximately 81% of which are singletons, and 6% to 7.5% rests with the top ten. The sequenced sample was PBMCs. These receptor sequences come from a man aged 40-49 years in good health and CMV-seropositive. CDR3s include the opening cysteine and the closing phenylalanine or tryptophan. D genes are given only for firm matches. Clone size is given for some rows only: seen once, a few or many times, or a class if the clone is expanded.

clone_size: .; d_call: TRBD2; v_call: TRBV28; j_call: TRBJ2-1; cdr3_aa: CATTWGSGRTREQFF; cdr3_nt: TGTGCCACCACCTGGGGTAGCGGGAGGACCAGGGAGCAGTTCTTC
clone_size: .; d_call: .; v_call: TRBV9; j_call: TRBJ2-1; cdr3_aa: CASSVVGGGEPGFF; cdr3_nt: TGTGCCAGCAGCGTAGTGGGGGGAGGCGAGCCTGGATTCTTC
clone_size: once; d_call: .; v_call: TRBV5-5; j_call: TRBJ1-1; cdr3_aa: CASSLVSSTEAFF; cdr3_nt: TGTGCCAGCAGCTTGGTGTCTAGTACTGAAGCTTTCTTT
clone_size: .; d_call: .; v_call: TRBV7-2; j_call: TRBJ2-5; cdr3_aa: CASSLGPRETQYF; cdr3_nt: TGTGCCAGCAGCTTGGGTCCTAGGGAGACCCAGTACTTC
clone_size: .; d_call: .; v_call: TRBV11-2; j_call: TRBJ2-7; cdr3_aa: CASSLRDWGYEQYF; cdr3_nt: TGTGCCAGCAGCCTGCGGGACTGGGGGTACGAGCAGTACTTC
clone_size: .; d_call: .; v_call: TRBV2; j_call: TRBJ2-1; cdr3_aa: CASRGLYNEQFF; cdr3_nt: TGTGCCAGCAGGGGACTCTACAATGAGCAGTTCTTC
clone_size: .; d_call: .; v_call: TRBV19; j_call: TRBJ2-2; cdr3_aa: CASSMHRRGNTGELFF; cdr3_nt: TGTGCCAGTAGTATGCATCGGAGGGGTAACACCGGGGAGCTGTTTTTT
clone_size: few; d_call: .; v_call: TRBV5-1; j_call: TRBJ2-2; cdr3_aa: CASRSPGRQAGELFF; cdr3_nt: TGCGCCAGCAGATCTCCGGGACGACAGGCCGGGGAGCTGTTTTTT
clone_size: .; d_call: .; v_call: TRBV5-1; j_call: TRBJ1-2; cdr3_aa: CASSLDSVGAYGYTF; cdr3_nt: TGCGCCAGCAGCTTGGACAGTGTTGGGGCCTATGGCTACACCTTC
clone_size: .; d_call: .; v_call: TRBV19; j_call: TRBJ1-2; cdr3_aa: CASSQIGYTF; cdr3_nt: TGTGCCAGTAGTCAGATCGGCTACACCTTC
clone_size: .; d_call: TRBD2; v_call: TRBV27; j_call: TRBJ2-1; cdr3_aa: CASSLLAGSSYNEQFF; cdr3_nt: TGTGCCAGCAGTTTACTAGCGGGAAGCTCCTACAATGAGCAGTTCTTC
clone_size: once; d_call: .; v_call: TRBV6-6; j_call: TRBJ2-1; cdr3_aa: CASSYLRRRGYNEQFF; cdr3_nt: TGTGCCAGCAGTTACCTACGGAGGAGGGGCTACAATGAGCAGTTCTTC
clone_size: .; d_call: .; v_call: TRBV7-9; j_call: TRBJ1-5; cdr3_aa: CASSLVGVEGAQHF; cdr3_nt: TGTGCCAGCAGCTTAGTCGGTGTTGAGGGAGCCCAGCATTTT
clone_size: .; d_call: TRBD1; v_call: TRBV7-9; j_call: TRBJ1-2; cdr3_aa: CASSPGQGHGYTF; cdr3_nt: TGTGCCAGCAGCCCGGGACAGGGCCATGGCTACACCTTC
clone_size: .; d_call: TRBD2; v_call: TRBV11-2; j_call: TRBJ2-1; cdr3_aa: CASSLVPAGVDEQFF; cdr3_nt: TGTGCCAGCAGCTTAGTCCCAGCGGGGGTCGATGAGCAGTTCTTC
clone_size: .; d_call: TRBD2; v_call: TRBV19; j_call: TRBJ2-7; cdr3_aa: CASSRGGSSYEQYF; cdr3_nt: TGTGCCAGTAGTAGGGGCGGGAGCTCCTACGAGCAGTACTTC
clone_size: .; d_call: TRBD2; v_call: TRBV7-9; j_call: TRBJ2-1; cdr3_aa: CASSLPSGRSNEQFF; cdr3_nt: TGTGCCAGCAGCCTCCCTAGCGGGAGAAGCAATGAGCAGTTCTTC
clone_size: .; d_call: .; v_call: TRBV15; j_call: TRBJ2-3; cdr3_aa: CATTTTRTDTQYF; cdr3_nt: TGTGCCACCACCACAACCCGCACAGATACGCAGTATTTT
clone_size: .; d_call: .; v_call: TRBV2; j_call: TRBJ1-5; cdr3_aa: CASSDHRGANQPQHF; cdr3_nt: TGTGCCAGCAGTGACCACCGGGGGGCTAATCAGCCCCAGCATTTT
clone_size: .; d_call: .; v_call: TRBV6-1; j_call: TRBJ1-1; cdr3_aa: CATRIRGGPNTEAFF; cdr3_nt: TGTGCCACCAGGATCAGAGGGGGACCGAACACTGAAGCTTTCTTT
clone_size: once; d_call: TRBD2; v_call: TRBV6-5; j_call: TRBJ2-5; cdr3_aa: CASSRSGTNQETQYF; cdr3_nt: TGTGCCAGCAGCCGCTCCGGGACTAACCAAGAGACCCAGTACTTC
clone_size: .; d_call: .; v_call: TRBV7-9; j_call: TRBJ2-7; cdr3_aa: CASTQRTGAPYEQYF; cdr3_nt: TGTGCCAGCACCCAAAGGACTGGAGCCCCCTACGAGCAGTACTTC
clone_size: .; d_call: TRBD1; v_call: TRBV12-5; j_call: TRBJ1-5; cdr3_aa: CASGLGTGGNQPQHF; cdr3_nt: TGTGCTAGTGGTTTGGGGACAGGGGGCAATCAGCCCCAGCATTTT
clone_size: .; d_call: TRBD1; v_call: TRBV7-3; j_call: TRBJ1-1; cdr3_aa: CASSLKGGDRDEAFF; cdr3_nt: TGTGCCAGCAGCTTAAAGGGGGGGGACAGGGACGAAGCTTTCTTT
clone_size: .; d_call: .; v_call: TRBV4-1; j_call: TRBJ1-1; cdr3_aa: CASSQDGGNREAFF; cdr3_nt: TGCGCCAGCAGCCAAGATGGGGGGAACAGGGAAGCTTTCTTT
clone_size: .; d_call: .; v_call: TRBV11-2; j_call: TRBJ2-7; cdr3_aa: CASSGTVGAGYEQYF; cdr3_nt: TGTGCCAGCAGCGGGACGGTGGGGGCCGGCTACGAGCAGTACTTC
clone_size: .; d_call: .; v_call: TRBV6-5; j_call: TRBJ2-7; cdr3_aa: CASSAWTDAREQCF; cdr3_nt: TGTGCCAGCAGTGCATGGACTGACGCCCGAGAGCAGTGCTTC
clone_size: .; d_call: TRBD2; v_call: TRBV29-1; j_call: TRBJ2-2; cdr3_aa: CSVRIDRLAGGTGELFF; cdr3_nt: TGCAGCGTTCGAATAGACAGACTAGCGGGAGGAACCGGGGAGCTGTTTTTT
clone_size: .; d_call: .; v_call: TRBV19; j_call: TRBJ2-1; cdr3_aa: CASTEGGTVARNEQFF; cdr3_nt: TGTGCCAGTACCGAGGGTGGAACAGTTGCGCGCAATGAGCAGTTCTTC
clone_size: .; d_call: TRBD1; v_call: TRBV18; j_call: TRBJ2-5; cdr3_aa: CASSLGQARETQYF; cdr3_nt: TGTGCCAGCTCACTGGGACAGGCCAGGGAGACCCAGTACTTC
clone_size: .; d_call: TRBD1; v_call: TRBV5-1; j_call: TRBJ2-7; cdr3_aa: CASSHRTGIHEQYF; cdr3_nt: TGCGCCAGCAGCCATCGGACAGGGATCCACGAGCAGTACTTC
clone_size: once; d_call: TRBD1; v_call: TRBV7-2; j_call: TRBJ2-7; cdr3_aa: CASRTTGSHYEQYF; cdr3_nt: TGTGCCAGCAGGACGACAGGGAGCCACTACGAGCAGTACTTC
clone_size: .; d_call: TRBD2; v_call: TRBV19; j_call: TRBJ2-3; cdr3_aa: CASSSLAGKRGDTQYF; cdr3_nt: TGTGCCAGTAGTAGCCTAGCGGGTAAGAGGGGAGATACGCAGTATTTT
clone_size: .; d_call: .; v_call: TRBV7-3; j_call: TRBJ2-5; cdr3_aa: CASSLTGRARETQYF; cdr3_nt: TGTGCCAGCAGCTTAACTGGCAGGGCGAGGGAGACCCAGTACTTC
clone_size: .; d_call: .; v_call: TRBV5-6; j_call: TRBJ2-7; cdr3_aa: CASSLEGAGEQYF; cdr3_nt: TGTGCCAGCAGCTTGGAGGGGGCGGGAGAGCAGTACTTC
clone_size: .; d_call: TRBD1; v_call: TRBV28; j_call: TRBJ2-1; cdr3_aa: CASSFGTDHEQFF; cdr3_nt: TGTGCCAGCAGTTTTGGGACAGATCATGAGCAGTTCTTC
clone_size: .; d_call: .; v_call: TRBV14; j_call: TRBJ2-3; cdr3_aa: CASSQAGTPTLTDTQYF; cdr3_nt: TGTGCCAGCAGCCAAGCAGGGACTCCGACCCTCACAGATACGCAGTATTTT
clone_size: .; d_call: TRBD1; v_call: TRBV7-8; j_call: TRBJ2-3; cdr3_aa: CASSSQGDRPEHF; cdr3_nt: TGTGCCAGCAGCTCCCAGGGGGACAGGCCCGAGCATTTT
clone_size: .; d_call: .; v_call: TRBV5-5; j_call: TRBJ1-4; cdr3_aa: CASSLVDVLGANEKLFF; cdr3_nt: TGTGCCAGCAGCTTGGTAGACGTTCTAGGGGCTAATGAAAAACTGTTTTTT
clone_size: few; d_call: TRBD2; v_call: TRBV10-2; j_call: TRBJ2-1; cdr3_aa: CASSLASGRTEQFF; cdr3_nt: TGCGCCAGCAGTTTGGCTAGCGGGAGGACTGAGCAGTTCTTC